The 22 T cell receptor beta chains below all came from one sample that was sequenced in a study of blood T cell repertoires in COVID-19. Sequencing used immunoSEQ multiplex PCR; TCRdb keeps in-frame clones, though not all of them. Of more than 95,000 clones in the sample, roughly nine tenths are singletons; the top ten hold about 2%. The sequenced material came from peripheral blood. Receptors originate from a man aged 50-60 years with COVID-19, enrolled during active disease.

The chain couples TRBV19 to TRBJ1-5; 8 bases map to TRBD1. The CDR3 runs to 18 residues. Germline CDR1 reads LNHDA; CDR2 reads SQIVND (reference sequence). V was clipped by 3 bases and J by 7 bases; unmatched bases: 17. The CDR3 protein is CASSIIGQGMVGAQPQHF. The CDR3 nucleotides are TGTGCCAGTAGTATCATAGGACAGGGAATGGTCGGGGCCCAGCCCCAGCATTTT. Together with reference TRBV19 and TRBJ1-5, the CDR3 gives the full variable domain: DGGITQSPKYLFRKEGQNVTLSCEQNLNHDAMYWYRQDPGQGLRLIYYSQIVNDFQKGDIAEGYSVSREKKESFPLTVTSAQKNPTAFYLCASSIIGQGMVGAQPQHFGDGTRLSIL.

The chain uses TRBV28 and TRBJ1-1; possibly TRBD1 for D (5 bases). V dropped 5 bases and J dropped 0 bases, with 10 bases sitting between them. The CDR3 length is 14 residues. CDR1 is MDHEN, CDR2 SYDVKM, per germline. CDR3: CASSPGGLNTEAFF. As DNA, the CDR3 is TGTGCCAGCAGTCCGGGGGGGTTGAACACTGAAGCTTTCTTT. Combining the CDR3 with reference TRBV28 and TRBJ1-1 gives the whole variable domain DVKVTQSSRYLVKRTGEKVFLECVQDMDHENMFWYRQDPGLGLRLIYFSYDVKMKEKGDIPEGYSVSREKKERFSLILESASTNQTSMYLCASSPGGLNTEAFFGQGTRLTVV.

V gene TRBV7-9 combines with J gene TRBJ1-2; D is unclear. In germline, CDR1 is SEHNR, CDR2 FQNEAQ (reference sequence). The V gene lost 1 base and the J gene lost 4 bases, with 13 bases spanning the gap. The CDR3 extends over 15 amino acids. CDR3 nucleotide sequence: TGTGCCAGCAGCTTAGTACTGGCGCGACTCTATGGCTACACCTTC. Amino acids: CASSLVLARLYGYTF.

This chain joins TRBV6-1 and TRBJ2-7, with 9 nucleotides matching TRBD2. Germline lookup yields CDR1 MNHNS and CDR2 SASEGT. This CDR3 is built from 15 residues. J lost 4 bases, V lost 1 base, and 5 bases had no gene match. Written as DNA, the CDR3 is TGTGCCAGCAGTGAAGGGCTAGCGGGAACGTACGAGCAGTACGTC. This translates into CASSEGLAGTYEQYV.

CDR3 sequence reads: CASSQGLSLSYNEQFF. CDR3 nucleotides: TGCGCCAGCAGCCAAGGTTTATCTCTTTCCTACAATGAGCAGTTCTTC. This chain uses TRBV4-1 with TRBJ2-1; D call uncertain. Germline V gene data show CDR1 as MGHRA and CDR2 as YSYEKL. CDR3 length: 16 amino acids. Trimming left V 1 base short and J 1 base short, with 11 bases between.

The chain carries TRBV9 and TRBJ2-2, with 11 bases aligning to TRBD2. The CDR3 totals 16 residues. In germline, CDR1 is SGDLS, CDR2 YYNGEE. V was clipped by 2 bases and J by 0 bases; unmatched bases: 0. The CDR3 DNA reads TGTGCCAGCAGCGTTAGCGGGAGGGCGAACACCGGGGAGCTGTTTTTT. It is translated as CASSVSGRANTGELFF.

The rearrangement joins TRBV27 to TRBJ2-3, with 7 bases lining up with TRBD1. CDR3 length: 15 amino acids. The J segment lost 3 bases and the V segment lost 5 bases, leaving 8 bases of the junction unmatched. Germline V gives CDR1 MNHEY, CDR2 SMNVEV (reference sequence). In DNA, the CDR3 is TGTGCCAGCAGTCTAGGGGGCAGGCGGACAGATACGCAGTATTTT. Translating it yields CASSLGGRRTDTQYF.

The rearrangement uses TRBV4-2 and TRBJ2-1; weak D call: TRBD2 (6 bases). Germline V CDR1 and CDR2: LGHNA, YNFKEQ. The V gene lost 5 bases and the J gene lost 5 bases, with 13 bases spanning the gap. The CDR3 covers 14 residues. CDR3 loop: CASSSLGGHNEQFF. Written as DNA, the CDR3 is TGTGCCAGCAGCTCCCTGGGAGGCCACAATGAGCAGTTCTTC.

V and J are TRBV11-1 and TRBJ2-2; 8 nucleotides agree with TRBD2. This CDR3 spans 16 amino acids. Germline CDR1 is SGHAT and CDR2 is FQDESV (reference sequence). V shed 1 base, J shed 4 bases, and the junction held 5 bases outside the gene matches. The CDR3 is CASSLGLAGATGELFF. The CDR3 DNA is TGTGCCAGCAGCTTAGGGCTAGCGGGTGCCACCGGGGAGCTGTTTTTT. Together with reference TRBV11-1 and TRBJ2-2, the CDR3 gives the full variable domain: EAEVAQSPRYKITEKSQAVAFWCDPISGHATLYWYRQILGQGPELLVQFQDESVVDDSQLPKDRFSAERLKGVDSTLKIQPAELGDSAMYLCASSLGLAGATGELFFGEGSRLTVL.

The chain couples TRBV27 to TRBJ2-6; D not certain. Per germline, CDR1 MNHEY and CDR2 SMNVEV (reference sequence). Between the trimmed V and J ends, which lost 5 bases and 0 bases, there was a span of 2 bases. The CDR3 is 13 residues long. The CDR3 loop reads CASSRSGANVLTF. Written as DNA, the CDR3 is TGTGCCAGCAGTCGCTCTGGGGCCAACGTCCTGACTTTC.

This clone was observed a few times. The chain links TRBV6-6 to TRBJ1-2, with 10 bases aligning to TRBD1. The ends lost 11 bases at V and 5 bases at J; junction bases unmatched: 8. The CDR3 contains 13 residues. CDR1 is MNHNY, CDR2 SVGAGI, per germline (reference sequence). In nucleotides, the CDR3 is TGTGCCGTCCAGGACAGGGGGGTATATGGCTACACCTTC. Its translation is CAVQDRGVYGYTF.

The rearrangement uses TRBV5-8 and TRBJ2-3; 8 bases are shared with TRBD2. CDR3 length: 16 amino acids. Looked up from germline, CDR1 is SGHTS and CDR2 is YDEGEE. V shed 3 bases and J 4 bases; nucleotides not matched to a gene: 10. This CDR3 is CASSWESGSGADTQYF. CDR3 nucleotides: TGTGCCAGCAGCTGGGAGAGCGGGAGTGGCGCAGATACGCAGTATTTT.

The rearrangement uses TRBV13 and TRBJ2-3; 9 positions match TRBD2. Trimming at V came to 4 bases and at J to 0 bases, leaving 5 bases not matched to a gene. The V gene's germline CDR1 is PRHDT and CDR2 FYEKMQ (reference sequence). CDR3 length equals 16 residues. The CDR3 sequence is CASSSMTSGSTDTQYF. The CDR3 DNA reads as TGTGCCAGCAGCTCGATGACTAGCGGAAGCACAGATACGCAGTATTTT.

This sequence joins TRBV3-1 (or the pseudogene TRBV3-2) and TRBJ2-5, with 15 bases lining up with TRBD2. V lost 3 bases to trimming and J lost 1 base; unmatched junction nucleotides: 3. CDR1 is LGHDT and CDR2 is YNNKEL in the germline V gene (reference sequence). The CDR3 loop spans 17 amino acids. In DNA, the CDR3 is TGTGCCAGCAGCCAGGGACTAGCGGGAGGAACCCAAGAGACCCAGTACTTC. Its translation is CASSQGLAGGTQETQYF.

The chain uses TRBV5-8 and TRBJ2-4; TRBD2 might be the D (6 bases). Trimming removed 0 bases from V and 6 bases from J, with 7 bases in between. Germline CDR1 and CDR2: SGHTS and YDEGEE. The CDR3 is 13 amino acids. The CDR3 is CASSLAGRNIQYF. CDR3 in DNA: TGTGCCAGCAGCTTGGCCGGGAGAAACATTCAGTACTTC.

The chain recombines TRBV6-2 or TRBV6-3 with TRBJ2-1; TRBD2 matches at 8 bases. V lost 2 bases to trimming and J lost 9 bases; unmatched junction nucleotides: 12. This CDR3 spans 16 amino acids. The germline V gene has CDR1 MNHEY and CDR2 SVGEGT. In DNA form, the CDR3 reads TGTGCCAGCAGTTACGGCGGTAGCGGGGCTCGTGTTGAGCAGTTCTTC. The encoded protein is CASSYGGSGARVEQFF.

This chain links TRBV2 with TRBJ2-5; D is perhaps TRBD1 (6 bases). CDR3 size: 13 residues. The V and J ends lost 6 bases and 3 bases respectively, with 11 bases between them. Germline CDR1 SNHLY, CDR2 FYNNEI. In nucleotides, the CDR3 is TGTGCCAGCAGCGGACAGCGAGAAGAGACCCAGTACTTC. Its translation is CASSGQREETQYF.

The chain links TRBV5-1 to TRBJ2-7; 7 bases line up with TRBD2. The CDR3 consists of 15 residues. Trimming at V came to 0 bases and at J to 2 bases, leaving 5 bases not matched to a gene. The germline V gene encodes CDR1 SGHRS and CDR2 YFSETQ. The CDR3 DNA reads TGCGCCAGCAGCTTGGCGGGAGGCGGGCCCTACGAGCAGTACTTC. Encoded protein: CASSLAGGGPYEQYF.

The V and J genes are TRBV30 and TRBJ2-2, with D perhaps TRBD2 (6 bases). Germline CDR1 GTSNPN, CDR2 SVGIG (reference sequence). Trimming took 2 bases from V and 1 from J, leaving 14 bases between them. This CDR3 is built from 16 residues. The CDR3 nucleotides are TGTGCCTGGAGTAGTATGAGCGGGTGGAACACCGGGGAGCTGTTTTTT. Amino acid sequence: CAWSSMSGWNTGELFF.

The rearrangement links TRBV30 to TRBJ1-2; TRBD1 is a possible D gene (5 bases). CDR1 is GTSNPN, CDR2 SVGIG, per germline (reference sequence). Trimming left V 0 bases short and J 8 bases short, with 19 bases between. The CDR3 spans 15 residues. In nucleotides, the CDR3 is TGTGCCTGGAGTGTAGCGACAGACTCACTATGGGGCTACACCTTC. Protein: CAWSVATDSLWGYTF.

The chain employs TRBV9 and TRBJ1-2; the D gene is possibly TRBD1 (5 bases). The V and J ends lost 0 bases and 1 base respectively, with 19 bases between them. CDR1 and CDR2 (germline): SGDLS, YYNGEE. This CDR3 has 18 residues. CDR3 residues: CASSVGPGGVNFNYGYTF. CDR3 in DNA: TGTGCCAGCAGCGTAGGGCCAGGAGGGGTGAACTTTAACTATGGCTACACCTTC.

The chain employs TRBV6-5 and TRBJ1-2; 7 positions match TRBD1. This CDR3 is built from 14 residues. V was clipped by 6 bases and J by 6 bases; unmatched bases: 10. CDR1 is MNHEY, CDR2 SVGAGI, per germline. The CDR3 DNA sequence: TGTGCCAGCAGGCAAACGACAGGGAACGATGGCTACACCTTC. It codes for CASRQTTGNDGYTF.